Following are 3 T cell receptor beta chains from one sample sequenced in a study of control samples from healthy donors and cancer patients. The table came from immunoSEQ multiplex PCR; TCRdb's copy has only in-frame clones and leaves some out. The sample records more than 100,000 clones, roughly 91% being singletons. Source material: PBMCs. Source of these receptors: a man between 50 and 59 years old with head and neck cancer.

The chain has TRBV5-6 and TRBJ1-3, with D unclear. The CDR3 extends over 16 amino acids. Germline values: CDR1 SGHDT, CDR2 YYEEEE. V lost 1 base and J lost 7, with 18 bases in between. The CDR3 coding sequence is TGTGCCAGCAGCTTGAAATGGGATCCCCCGATTAACACCATATATTTT. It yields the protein CASSLKWDPPINTIYF.

The CDR3 DNA is TGTGCCAGCAGTCATACAGGGGCTCATCAGCCCCAGCATTTT. Protein product: CASSHTGAHQPQHF. The gene calls are TRBV6-5 and TRBJ1-5; 7 bases line up with TRBD1. Looked up from germline, CDR1 is MNHEY and CDR2 is SVGAGI. The J segment lost 5 bases and the V segment lost 5 bases, leaving 6 bases of the junction unmatched. This CDR3 spans 14 amino acids.

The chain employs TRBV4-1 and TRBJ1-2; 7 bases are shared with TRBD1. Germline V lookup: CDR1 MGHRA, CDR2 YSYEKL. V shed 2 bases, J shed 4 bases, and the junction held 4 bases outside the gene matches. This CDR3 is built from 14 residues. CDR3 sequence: CASSQPTGPYGYTF. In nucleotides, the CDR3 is TGCGCCAGCAGCCAACCGACAGGGCCCTATGGCTACACCTTC.